The 27 T cell receptor beta chains presented below share a single source sample, sequenced in a study of blood T cell repertoires in COVID-19. The method was immunoSEQ multiplex PCR; TCRdb's version includes in-frame clones alone and lacks a portion of them. Of some 250,000 clones in the sample, more than 70% are singletons; the top ten hold 0.75% to 1%. The specimen sequenced was peripheral blood. Source of these receptors: a woman aged 40 to 49 who had recovered from COVID-19.

The DNA for the CDR3 is TGCAGCGTGGGGCTCCACATGAACACTGAAGCTTTCTTT. Encoded protein: CSVGLHMNTEAFF. The V call is TRBV29-1, the J call TRBJ1-1; perhaps TRBD1 as D (5 bases). Germline assignment: CDR1 SQVTM and CDR2 ANQGSEA. The CDR3 length is 13 residues. Trimming stripped 6 bases from V and 0 bases from J, with 11 bases between.

The genes are TRBV30 and TRBJ2-1; D is possibly TRBD2 (6 bases). Trimming cost V 4 bases and J 6 bases, with 10 bases left between them. The CDR3 covers 12 residues. Germline CDR1 and CDR2: GTSNPN and SVGIG (reference sequence). CDR3 sequence reads: CAWNVGGNEQFF. The CDR3 DNA reads as TGTGCCTGGAACGTGGGGGGCAATGAGCAGTTCTTC.

This sequence joins TRBV19 and TRBJ1-2, with D possibly matching TRBD1 (5 bases). The germline CDR1 and CDR2 sequences are LNHDA and SQIVND (reference sequence). V lost 3 bases to trimming and J lost 5 bases, with 16 bases between them. This CDR3 has 15 amino acids. The CDR3 sequence: CASSIPLGGGYGYTF. CDR3 nucleotide sequence: TGTGCCAGTAGTATCCCCCTCGGGGGGGGGTATGGCTACACCTTC.

This rearrangement joins TRBV5-1 to TRBJ1-2; possibly TRBD1 for D (6 bases). The germline CDR1 and CDR2 sequences are SGHRS and YFSETQ. V was pared by 0 bases and J by 4 bases, with 28 bases between. This CDR3 region has 20 residues. CDR3 sequence: CASSLGVYRGGRAQAYGYTF. As DNA, the CDR3 is TGCGCCAGCAGCTTGGGAGTTTATCGGGGGGGCAGGGCCCAGGCCTATGGCTACACCTTC.

A single count supports this clone. The V gene is TRBV10-2, the J gene TRBJ2-1; a possible D gene is TRBD2 (6 bases). The CDR3 has 15 residues. The germline V and J ends were trimmed by 2 bases and 5 bases, with 13 bases remaining between them. The germline CDR1 and CDR2 sequences are WSHSY and SAAADI. The CDR3 loop is CASSEVSGGDNEQFF. CDR3 coding DNA: TGCGCCAGCAGTGAGGTTAGCGGAGGGGACAATGAGCAGTTCTTC.

The chain uses TRBV14 and TRBJ2-2; D may be TRBD2 (6 bases). The CDR3 runs to 13 residues. Germline CDR1 SGHDN, CDR2 FVKESK. The V gene lost 1 base and the J gene lost 6 bases, with 6 bases spanning the gap. This chain's CDR3 is CASSQGGAGELFF. In nucleotides, the CDR3 is TGTGCCAGCAGCCAAGGGGGGGCCGGGGAGCTGTTTTTT. Supplemented by reference TRBV14 and TRBJ2-2, the full variable domain reads EAGVTQFPSHSVIEKGQTVTLRCDPISGHDNLYWYRRVMGKEIKFLLHFVKESKQDESGMPNNRFLAERTGGTYSTLKVQPAELEDSGVYFCASSQGGAGELFFGEGSRLTVL.

This rearrangement joins TRBV11-2 to TRBJ1-2; D is possibly TRBD1 (6 bases). Between the trimmed V and J ends, which lost 10 bases and 1 base, there was a span of 19 bases. Germline CDR1 is SGHAT and CDR2 is FQNNGV. The CDR3 runs to 15 residues. The CDR3 DNA follows: TGTGCCACCCCGCTGGACAAAGGGGGTAACTATGGCTACACCTTC. This sequence encodes CATPLDKGGNYGYTF.

This clone was seen a few times. V gene TRBV7-3 combines with J gene TRBJ2-1, with TRBD2 matching 7 bases. This CDR3 has 16 residues. CDR1 is SGHTA and CDR2 is FQGTGA in the germline V gene. V lost 2 bases to trimming and J lost 8 bases; unmatched junction nucleotides: 12. As DNA, the CDR3 is TGTGCCAGCAGCTTAGGTGCTAGCGGTCCCATGGATGAGCAGTTCTTC. As protein: CASSLGASGPMDEQFF.

The gene calls are TRBV7-9 and TRBJ2-5; D might be TRBD2 (6 bases). Germline-derived CDR1 and CDR2 are SEHNR and FQNEAQ (reference sequence). With 5 bases removed from V and 7 bases from J, the gap between germline ends came to 20 bases. This CDR3 comprises 15 residues. CDR3 residues: CASSPGTSNGGTQYF. The CDR3 region has the DNA TGTGCCAGCAGCCCCGGGACCTCCAACGGGGGGACCCAGTACTTC.

As regards this clone: This sample includes further DNA sequences coding for the same CDR3. The V gene is TRBV9, the J gene TRBJ1-1, with D possibly matching TRBD1 (5 bases). There are 13 residues in the CDR3. Germline-derived CDR1 and CDR2 are SGDLS and YYNGEE. Trimming shortened V by 0 bases and J by 5 bases, and 8 bases separated the two germline ends. CDR3 region: CASSVAGETEAFF. The CDR3 coding sequence is TGTGCCAGCAGCGTAGCGGGGGAGACTGAAGCTTTCTTT. The full variable domain, in which reference TRBV9 and TRBJ1-1 provide the parts outside the CDR3, is DSGVTQTPKHLITATGQRVTLRCSPRSGDLSVYWYQQSLDQGLQFLIQYYNGEERAKGNILERFSAQQFPDLHSELNLSSLELGDSALYFCASSVAGETEAFFGQGTRLTVV.

V and J are TRBV27 and TRBJ2-2; 8 bases agree with TRBD2. V dropped 7 bases and J dropped 0; count of bases not matched to a gene: 7. Germline CDR1 reads MNHEY; CDR2 reads SMNVEV (reference sequence). The CDR3 is 16 amino acids. CDR3 sequence reads: CASTRGSGANTGELFF. In nucleotides, the CDR3 is TGTGCCAGCACCCGGGGTAGCGGGGCGAACACCGGGGAGCTGTTTTTT.

The chain recombines TRBV6-5 with TRBJ2-7, with D maybe TRBD2 (5 bases). From germline, CDR1 is MNHEY and CDR2 SVGAGI. The CDR3 length is 12 residues. Trimming cost V 2 bases and J 9 bases, with 11 bases left between them. Written as DNA, the CDR3 is TGTGCCAGCAGTTACCACGAAGGGAGGCAGTACTTC. This gives the protein CASSYHEGRQYF.

The count of this clone is one. The chain carries TRBV2 and TRBJ2-5; 13 bases align to TRBD2. CDR3 length: 16 residues. Per germline, CDR1 SNHLY and CDR2 FYNNEI. V gave up 6 bases and J gave up 5 bases; unmatched junction bases: 9. The CDR3 sequence is CASSSGLAGVGETQYF. The CDR3, as DNA: TGTGCCAGCAGCTCCGGACTAGCGGGAGTCGGGGAGACCCAGTACTTC.

The chain links TRBV27 to TRBJ1-5; D is uncertain. Trimming stripped 3 bases from V and 2 bases from J, with 8 bases between. The CDR3 has 14 amino acids. Germline V gives CDR1 MNHEY, CDR2 SMNVEV (reference sequence). CDR3 nucleotides: TGTGCCAGCAGTTTCCTCCCCGGCAATCAGCCCCAGCATTTT. Amino acids: CASSFLPGNQPQHF.

The chain recombines TRBV3-1 (or the pseudogene TRBV3-2) with TRBJ2-7, with a possible D match to TRBD1 (6 bases). This CDR3 comprises 16 residues. CDR1 is LGHDT, CDR2 YNNKEL, per germline (reference sequence). Between the trimmed V and J ends, which lost 3 bases and 3 bases, there was a span of 18 bases. CDR3 DNA: TGTGCCAGCAGCCACCCCTCCCGGACAGCTGTCTACGAGCAGTACTTC. It yields the protein CASSHPSRTAVYEQYF.

Only a few counts were recorded for this clone. The chain links TRBV20-1 to TRBJ2-1; 7 bases are shared with TRBD1. This CDR3 spans 16 amino acids. Unmatched junction bases numbered 12, after V lost 3 bases and J lost 4 bases. The V gene's germline CDR1 is DFQATT and CDR2 SNEGSKA (reference sequence). CDR3 residues: CSASGQGETDYNEQFF. The DNA for the CDR3 is TGCAGTGCTAGTGGTCAGGGGGAAACCGATTACAATGAGCAGTTCTTC.

Many counts were recorded for this clone. The chain couples TRBV10-2 to TRBJ2-7; D is unclear. Germline V gives CDR1 WSHSY, CDR2 SAAADI. Trimming took off 3 bases at V and 6 bases at J, with 12 bases between the two ends. CDR3 size: 13 residues. For the CDR3, the DNA is TGCGCCAGCAGTGACCAACCGGTCGGCGAGCAGTACGTC. Residues: CASSDQPVGEQYV.

The chain couples TRBV4-3 to TRBJ2-1; 10 bases are a match to TRBD2. This CDR3 is 18 amino acids long. Germline CDR1 LGHNA, CDR2 YSLEER. V was clipped by 0 bases and J by 0 bases; unmatched bases: 5. The DNA for the CDR3 is TGCGCCAGCAGCCAAGATGAGCGGGGGGGCGGCTCCTACAATGAGCAGTTCTTC. Translation gives CASSQDERGGGSYNEQFF.

The gene calls are TRBV12-3 or TRBV12-4 and TRBJ2-1; D not certain. This CDR3 has 13 amino acids. Trimming pared 5 bases from V and 7 bases from J, leaving 12 bases between. DNA of the CDR3: TGTGCCAGCAGTATGGGCCCTGCAAATGAGCAGTTCTTC. Translated: CASSMGPANEQFF.

The J gene is TRBJ2-3, the V gene TRBV10-3; D perhaps matches TRBD2 (6 bases). CDR1 is ENHRY and CDR2 is SYGVKD in the germline V gene. The CDR3 is made up of 15 amino acids. Trimming stripped 4 bases from V and 0 bases from J, with 11 bases between. CDR3 sequence: CAISGVSGSTDTQYF. CDR3 nucleotides: TGTGCCATCAGTGGGGTTAGCGGTAGCACAGATACGCAGTATTTT.

The chain recombines TRBV11-3 with TRBJ2-1; 10 bases line up with TRBD2. Germline CDR1 reads SGHNT; CDR2 reads YENEEA. Trimming at V came to 3 bases and at J to 3 bases, leaving 5 bases not matched to a gene. The CDR3 has 16 residues. The CDR3 nucleotides are TGTGCCAGCAGCTTGGCTAGCGGGAGTTTCTACAATGAGCAGTTCTTC. Protein: CASSLASGSFYNEQFF.

The count of this clone is one. The chain recombines TRBV6-5 with TRBJ2-2; 7 bases agree with TRBD1. After removal of 5 bases from V and 6 bases from J, the junction contained 9 bases not matched to a gene. Germline-derived CDR1 and CDR2 are MNHEY and SVGAGI. The CDR3 has 15 residues. In DNA, the CDR3 is TGTGCCAGCAGTAAACGACAGGGCGGGTCCGGGGAGCTGTTTTTT. Translated: CASSKRQGGSGELFF.

The gene calls are TRBV11-3 and TRBJ1-2, with TRBD1 identical over 9 bases. This CDR3 comprises 15 residues. V trimming: 1 base; J trimming: 4 bases; junction bases outside the gene matches: 4. The germline V gene encodes CDR1 SGHNT and CDR2 YENEEA. This CDR3 reads CASSLVAGQGYGYTF. CDR3 nucleotides: TGTGCCAGCAGCTTAGTAGCGGGACAGGGCTATGGCTACACCTTC.

The V and J genes are TRBV11-3 and TRBJ2-1, with TRBD1 matching 10 bases. J gave up 10 bases and V 5 bases, and 8 bases lay outside the gene matches. Germline V gives CDR1 SGHNT, CDR2 YENEEA. The CDR3 consists of 14 residues. The CDR3 DNA follows: TGTGCCAGCAGCCCCCGGGACAGGGGCATAGAGCAGTTCTTC. Its protein is CASSPRDRGIEQFF.

The gene calls are TRBV2 and TRBJ1-5; the D gene is possibly TRBD1 (6 bases). V was shortened by 6 bases and J by 4 bases, with 10 bases between the two germline ends. Germline CDR1 reads SNHLY; CDR2 reads FYNNEI. The CDR3 totals 13 residues. The chain's CDR3 is CASRGQLNQPQHF. As DNA, the CDR3 is TGTGCCAGCAGAGGACAGCTTAATCAGCCCCAGCATTTT.

The count of this clone is one. This sequence joins TRBV29-1 and TRBJ1-4, with a tentative D call TRBD1 (5 bases). The CDR3 runs 13 residues. The germline CDR1 and CDR2 sequences are SQVTM and ANQGSEA. V was cut by 6 bases and J by 7 bases, with 15 bases left in between. The CDR3 loop reads CSVGGGLGEKLFF. CDR3 in DNA: TGCAGCGTCGGTGGGGGGTTGGGTGAAAAACTGTTTTTT.

The J gene is TRBJ1-1, the V gene TRBV10-3; unclear D gene. CDR3 length: 14 amino acids. The germline CDR1 and CDR2 sequences are ENHRY and SYGVKD. The CDR3, as DNA: TGTGCTGCGGGCCCAGGCCGGCCGAACACTGAAGCTTTCTTT. This codes for CAAGPGRPNTEAFF.